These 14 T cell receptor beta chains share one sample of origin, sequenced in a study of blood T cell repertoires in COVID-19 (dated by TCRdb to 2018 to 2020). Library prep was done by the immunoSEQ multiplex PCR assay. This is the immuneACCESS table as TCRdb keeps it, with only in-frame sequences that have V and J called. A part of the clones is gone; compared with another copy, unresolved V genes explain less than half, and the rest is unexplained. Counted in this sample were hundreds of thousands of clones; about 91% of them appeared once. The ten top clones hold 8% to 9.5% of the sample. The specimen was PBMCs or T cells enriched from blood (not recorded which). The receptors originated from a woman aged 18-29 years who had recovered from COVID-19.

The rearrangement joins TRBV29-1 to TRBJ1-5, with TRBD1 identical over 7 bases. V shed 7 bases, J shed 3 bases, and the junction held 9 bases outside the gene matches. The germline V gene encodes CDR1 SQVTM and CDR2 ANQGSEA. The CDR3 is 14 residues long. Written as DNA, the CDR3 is TGCAGCGAAGATACCGGGACAGACAATCAGCCCCAGCATTTT. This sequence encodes CSEDTGTDNQPQHF.

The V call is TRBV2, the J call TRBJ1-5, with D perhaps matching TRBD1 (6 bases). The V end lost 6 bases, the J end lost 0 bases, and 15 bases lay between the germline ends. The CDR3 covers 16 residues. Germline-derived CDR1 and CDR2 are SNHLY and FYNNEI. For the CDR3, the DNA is TGTGCCAGCAGCGCGGAAGGGGGTTATAGCAATCAGCCCCAGCATTTT. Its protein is CASSAEGGYSNQPQHF.

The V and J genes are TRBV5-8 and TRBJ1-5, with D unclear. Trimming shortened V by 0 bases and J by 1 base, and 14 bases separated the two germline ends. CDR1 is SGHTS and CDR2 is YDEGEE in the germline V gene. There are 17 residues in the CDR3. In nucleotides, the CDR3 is TGTGCCAGCAGCTTGGGGAGTCCCGGTCGGAGCAATCAGCCCCAGCATTTT. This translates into CASSLGSPGRSNQPQHF.

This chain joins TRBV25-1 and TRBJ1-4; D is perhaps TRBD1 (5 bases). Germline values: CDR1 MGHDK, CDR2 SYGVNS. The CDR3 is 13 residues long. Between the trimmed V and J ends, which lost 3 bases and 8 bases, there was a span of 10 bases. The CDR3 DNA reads TGTGCCAGCAGTGAGCAGGGTAGGGAAAAACTGTTTTTT. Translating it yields CASSEQGREKLFF.

CDR3 DNA sequence: TGTGCCAGCAGGGTAGGGGAATATGGCTACACCTTC. Translation: CASRVGEYGYTF. This chain uses TRBV6-5 with TRBJ1-2, with D maybe TRBD1 (5 bases). The length of the CDR3 is 12 residues. Trimming removed 6 bases at V and 5 bases at J, with 10 bases between. CDR1 MNHEY and CDR2 SVGAGI come from the germline V gene.

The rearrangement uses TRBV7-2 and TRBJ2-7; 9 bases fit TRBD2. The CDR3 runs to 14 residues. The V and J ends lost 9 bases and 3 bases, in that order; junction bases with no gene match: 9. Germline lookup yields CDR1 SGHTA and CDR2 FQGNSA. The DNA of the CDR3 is TGTGCCAGTGGACCCGCGGGGGGGGGCTACGAGCAGTACTTC. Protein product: CASGPAGGGYEQYF.

CDR3 nucleotides: TGTGCCAGCAGCTTCGGAAGTAACAGGGGGGGATATGGCTACACCTTC. Translating gives CASSFGSNRGGYGYTF. The chain has TRBV7-2 and TRBJ1-2; 8 bases are shared with TRBD1. This CDR3 is 16 amino acids long. Germline V lookup: CDR1 SGHTA, CDR2 FQGNSA. V was pared by 3 bases and J by 5 bases, with 11 bases of the junction left unmatched.

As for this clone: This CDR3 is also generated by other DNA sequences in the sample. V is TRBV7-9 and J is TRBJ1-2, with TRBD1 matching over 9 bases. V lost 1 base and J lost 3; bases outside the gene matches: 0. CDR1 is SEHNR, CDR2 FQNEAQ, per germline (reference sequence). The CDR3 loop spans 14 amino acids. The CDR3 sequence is CASSLGTGDYGYTF. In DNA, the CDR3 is TGTGCCAGCAGCTTAGGGACAGGGGACTATGGCTACACCTTC.

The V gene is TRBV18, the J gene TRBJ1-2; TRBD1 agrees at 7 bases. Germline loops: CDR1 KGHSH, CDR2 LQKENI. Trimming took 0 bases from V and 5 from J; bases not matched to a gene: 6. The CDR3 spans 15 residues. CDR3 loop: CASSPPDRSRYGYTF. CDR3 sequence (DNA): TGTGCCAGCTCACCACCGGACAGGTCCCGGTATGGCTACACCTTC.

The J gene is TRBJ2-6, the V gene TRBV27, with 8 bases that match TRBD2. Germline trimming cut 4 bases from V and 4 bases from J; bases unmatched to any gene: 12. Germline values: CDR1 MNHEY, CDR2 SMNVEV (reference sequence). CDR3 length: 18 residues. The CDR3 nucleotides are TGTGCCAGCAGTTCGGGACTAGATAAGGTTTTAGGGGCCAACGTCCTGACTTTC. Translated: CASSSGLDKVLGANVLTF.

CDR3 sequence: CASSQDRQGYGYTF. In DNA form, the CDR3 reads TGTGCCAGCAGCCAAGATCGGCAGGGCTATGGCTACACCTTC. The chain employs TRBV3-1 (or the pseudogene TRBV3-2) and TRBJ1-2, with D possibly TRBD1 on 5 matching bases. The CDR3 totals 14 residues. Germline CDR1 and CDR2: LGHDT and YNNKEL (reference sequence). The V gene lost 0 bases and the J gene lost 4 bases, with 9 bases spanning the gap.

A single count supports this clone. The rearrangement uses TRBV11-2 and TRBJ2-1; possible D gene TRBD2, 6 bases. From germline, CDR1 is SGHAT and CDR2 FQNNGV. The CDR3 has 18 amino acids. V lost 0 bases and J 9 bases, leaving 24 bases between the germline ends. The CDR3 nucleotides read TGTGCCAGCAGCTTAGATCTTTTCGGGCGGGGACCTGGTATTGAGCAGTTCTTC. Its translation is CASSLDLFGRGPGIEQFF.

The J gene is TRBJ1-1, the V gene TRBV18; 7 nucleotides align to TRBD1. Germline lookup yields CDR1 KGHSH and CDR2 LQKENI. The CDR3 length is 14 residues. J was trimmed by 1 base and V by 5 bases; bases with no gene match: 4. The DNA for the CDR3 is TGTGCCAGCTCATGGGGGACAGCGAACACTGAAGCTTTCTTT. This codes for CASSWGTANTEAFF.

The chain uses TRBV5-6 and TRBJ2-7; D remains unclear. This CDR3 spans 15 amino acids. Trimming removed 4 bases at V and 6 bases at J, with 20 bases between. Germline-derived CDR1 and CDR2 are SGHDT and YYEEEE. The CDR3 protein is CASSNTLDTDIEQYF. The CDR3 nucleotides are TGTGCCAGCAGCAACACCCTCGACACTGACATCGAGCAGTACTTC.